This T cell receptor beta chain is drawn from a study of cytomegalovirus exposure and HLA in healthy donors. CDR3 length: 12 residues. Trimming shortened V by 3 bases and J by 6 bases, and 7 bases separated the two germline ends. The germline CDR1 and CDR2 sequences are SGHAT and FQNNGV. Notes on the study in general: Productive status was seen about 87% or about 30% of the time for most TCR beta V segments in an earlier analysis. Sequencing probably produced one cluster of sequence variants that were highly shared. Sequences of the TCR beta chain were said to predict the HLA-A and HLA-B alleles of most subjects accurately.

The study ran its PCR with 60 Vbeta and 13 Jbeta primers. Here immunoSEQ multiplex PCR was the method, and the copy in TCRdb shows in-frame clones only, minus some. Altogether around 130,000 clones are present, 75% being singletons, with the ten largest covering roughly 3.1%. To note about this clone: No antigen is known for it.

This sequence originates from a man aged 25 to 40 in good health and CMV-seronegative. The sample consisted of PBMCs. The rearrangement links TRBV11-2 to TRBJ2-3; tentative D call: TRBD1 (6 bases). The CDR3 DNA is TGTGCCAGCAGCTTCGACAGGGATACGCAGTATTTT. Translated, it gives CASSFDRDTQYF.